This T cell receptor beta chain was identified in a study of blood T cell repertoires in COVID-19. From germline, CDR1 is LNHDA and CDR2 SQIVND (reference sequence). This CDR3 is built from 15 residues. J was trimmed by 4 bases and V by 10 bases; bases with no gene match: 10. TCRdb's table, derived via immunoSEQ multiplex PCR, lists solely in-frame clones and lacks some. The data hold some 280,000 clones, with roughly 90% observed a single time. The sequenced material came from peripheral blood. The clonotype comes from a woman aged 40-49 years who had recovered from COVID-19. This sequence joins TRBV19 and TRBJ2-2; 9 bases line up with TRBD2. CDR3 DNA sequence: TGTGCCACCCGACGACTAGCGGCTACCACCGGGGAGCTGTTTTTT. It yields the protein CATRRLAATTGELFF.